What follows are 6 T cell receptor beta chains derived from one specimen sequenced in a study of siplizumab effects on memory and regulatory T cells. Profiled with immunoSEQ multiplex PCR; TCRdb holds only in-frame clones, not every one. The repertoire includes roughly 62,000 clones, roughly 78% of them detected once, and about 0.42% sits in the top ten. The sequenced sample consisted of memory CD4+ T cells sorted from blood. The receptor source for this set is a human donor in good health.

V usage is TRBV10-2 and J usage is TRBJ1-4; D is uncertain. Trimming removed 5 bases from V and 5 bases from J, with 12 bases in between. The germline CDR1 and CDR2 sequences are WSHSY and SAAADI. This CDR3 contains 14 residues. In DNA form, the CDR3 reads TGCGCCAGCAGTCCGCAGCCAAGGAATGAAAAACTGTTTTTT. Protein sequence: CASSPQPRNEKLFF.

This chain connects TRBV28 to TRBJ2-7; D is perhaps TRBD1 or TRBD2 (6 bases each). The CDR3 spans 15 residues. Germline values: CDR1 MDHEN, CDR2 SYDVKM. Trimming pared 3 bases from V and 4 bases from J, leaving 16 bases between. CDR3 residues: CASSLTGAVPYEQYF. DNA for the CDR3: TGTGCCAGCAGTTTGACGGGGGCCGTACCGTACGAGCAGTACTTC. Combining the CDR3 with reference TRBV28 and TRBJ2-7 gives the whole variable domain DVKVTQSSRYLVKRTGEKVFLECVQDMDHENMFWYRQDPGLGLRLIYFSYDVKMKEKGDIPEGYSVSREKKERFSLILESASTNQTSMYLCASSLTGAVPYEQYFGPGTRLTVT.

The chain joins TRBV18 to TRBJ2-7; D is possibly TRBD2 (6 bases). The germline CDR1 and CDR2 sequences are KGHSH and LQKENI. The CDR3 totals 15 residues. Between the trimmed V and J ends, which lost 3 bases and 2 bases, there was a span of 14 bases. The CDR3 sequence: CASSPGTLNTYEQYF. The CDR3 nucleotides are TGTGCCAGCTCACCGGGGACTTTAAATACCTACGAGCAGTACTTC.

This clone was found a few times. The chain carries TRBV6-5 and TRBJ1-1; D call uncertain. Trimming left V 5 bases short and J 1 base short, with 8 bases between. This CDR3 spans 13 amino acids. The germline V gene encodes CDR1 MNHEY and CDR2 SVGAGI. The CDR3 loop reads CASSLQKNTEAFF. CDR3 nucleotide sequence: TGTGCCAGCAGTCTCCAGAAGAACACTGAAGCTTTCTTT.

This chain links TRBV6-5 with TRBJ2-7, with 9 bases matching TRBD1. The CDR3 runs 15 residues. CDR1 is MNHEY, CDR2 SVGAGI, per germline. With 6 bases clipped from V and 3 bases from J, the junction kept 9 bases outside the gene matches. CDR3 sequence: CASRRGDRGVYEQYF. The CDR3 bases are TGTGCCAGCAGAAGGGGAGACAGGGGGGTCTACGAGCAGTACTTC.

The rearrangement uses TRBV27 and TRBJ1-1; D is perhaps TRBD1 (5 bases). CDR3 length equals 14 residues. Trimming removed 6 bases at V and 8 bases at J, with 19 bases between. Germline V gives CDR1 MNHEY, CDR2 SMNVEV (reference sequence). For the CDR3, the DNA is TGTGCCAGCAGAAAGTCGGGGGTCCTCTCCGAAGCTTTCTTT. Its translation: CASRKSGVLSEAFF.